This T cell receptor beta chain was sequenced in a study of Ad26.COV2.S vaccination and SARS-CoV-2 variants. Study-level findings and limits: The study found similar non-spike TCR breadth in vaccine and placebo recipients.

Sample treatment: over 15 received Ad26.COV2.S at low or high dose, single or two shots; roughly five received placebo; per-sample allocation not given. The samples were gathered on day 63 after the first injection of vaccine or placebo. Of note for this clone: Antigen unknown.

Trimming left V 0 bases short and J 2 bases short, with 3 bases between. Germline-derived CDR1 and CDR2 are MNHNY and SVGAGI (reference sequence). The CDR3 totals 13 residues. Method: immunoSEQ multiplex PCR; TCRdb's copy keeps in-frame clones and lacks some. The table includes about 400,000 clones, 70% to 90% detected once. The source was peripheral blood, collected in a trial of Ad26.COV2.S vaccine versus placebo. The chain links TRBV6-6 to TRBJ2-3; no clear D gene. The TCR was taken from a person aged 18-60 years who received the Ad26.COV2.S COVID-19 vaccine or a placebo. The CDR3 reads CASSYSATDTQYF. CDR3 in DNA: TGTGCCAGCAGTTACTCGGCCACAGATACGCAGTATTTT.